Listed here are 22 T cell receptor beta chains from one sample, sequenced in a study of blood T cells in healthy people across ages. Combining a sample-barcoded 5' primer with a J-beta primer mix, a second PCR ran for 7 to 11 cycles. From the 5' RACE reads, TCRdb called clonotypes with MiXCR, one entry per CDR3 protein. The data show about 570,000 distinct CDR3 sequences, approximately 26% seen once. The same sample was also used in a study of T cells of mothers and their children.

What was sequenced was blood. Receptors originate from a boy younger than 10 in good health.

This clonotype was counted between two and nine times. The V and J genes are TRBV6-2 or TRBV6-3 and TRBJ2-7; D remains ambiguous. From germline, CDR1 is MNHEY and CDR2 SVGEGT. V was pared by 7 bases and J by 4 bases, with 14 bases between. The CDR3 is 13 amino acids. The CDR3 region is CASIPSGGYEQYF. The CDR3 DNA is TGTGCCAGCATCCCATCTGGCGGATACGAGCAGTACTTC.

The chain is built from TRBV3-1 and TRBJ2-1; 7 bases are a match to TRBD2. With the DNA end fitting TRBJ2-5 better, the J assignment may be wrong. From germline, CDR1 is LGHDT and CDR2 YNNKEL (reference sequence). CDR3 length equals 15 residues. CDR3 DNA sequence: TGTGCCAGCAGCCATCGACTAGCCCCCCAAGAGACCCAGTACTTC. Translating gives CASSHRLAPQETQYF.

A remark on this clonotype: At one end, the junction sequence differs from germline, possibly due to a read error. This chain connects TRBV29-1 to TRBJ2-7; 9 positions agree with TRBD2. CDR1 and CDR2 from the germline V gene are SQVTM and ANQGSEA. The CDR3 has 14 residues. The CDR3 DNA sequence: TGCAGCGTTGAGGGAGCGGGAGGAGCCTACGAGCGGTACTTC. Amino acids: CSVEGAGGAYERYF.

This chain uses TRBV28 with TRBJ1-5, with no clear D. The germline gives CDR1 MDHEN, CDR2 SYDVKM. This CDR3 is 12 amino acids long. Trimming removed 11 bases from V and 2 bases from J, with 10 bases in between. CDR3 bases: TGTGCCGCCAGAGGCCGCAATCAGCCCCAGCATTTT. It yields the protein CAARGRNQPQHF.

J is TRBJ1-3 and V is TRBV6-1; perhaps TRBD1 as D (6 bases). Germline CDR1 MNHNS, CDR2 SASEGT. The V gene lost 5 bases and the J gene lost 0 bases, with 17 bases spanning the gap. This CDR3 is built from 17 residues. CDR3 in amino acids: CASSRDRQANSGNTIYF. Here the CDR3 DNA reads TGTGCCAGCAGTCGGGATCGACAGGCGAACTCTGGAAACACCATATATTTT.

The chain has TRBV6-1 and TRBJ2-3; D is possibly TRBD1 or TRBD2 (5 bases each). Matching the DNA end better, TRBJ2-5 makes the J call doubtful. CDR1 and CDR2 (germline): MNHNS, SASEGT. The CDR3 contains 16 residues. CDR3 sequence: CASSPSGRLLLGTQYF. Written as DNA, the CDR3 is TGTGCCAGCTCTCCATCGGGACGCTTACTATTGGGGACCCAGTACTTC.

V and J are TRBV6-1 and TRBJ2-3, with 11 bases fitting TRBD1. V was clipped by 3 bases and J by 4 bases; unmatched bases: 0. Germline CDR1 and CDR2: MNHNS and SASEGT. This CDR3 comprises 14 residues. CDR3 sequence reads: CASSEGQGADTQYF. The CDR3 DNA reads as TGTGCCAGCAGTGAGGGACAGGGGGCAGATACGCAGTATTTT.

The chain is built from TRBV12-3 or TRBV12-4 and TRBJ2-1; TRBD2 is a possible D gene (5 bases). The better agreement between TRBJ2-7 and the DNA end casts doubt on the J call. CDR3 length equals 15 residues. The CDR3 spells CASSSPVTGNYEQYF. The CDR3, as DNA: TGTGCCAGCAGTTCCCCGGTCACGGGGAACTACGAGCAGTACTTC.

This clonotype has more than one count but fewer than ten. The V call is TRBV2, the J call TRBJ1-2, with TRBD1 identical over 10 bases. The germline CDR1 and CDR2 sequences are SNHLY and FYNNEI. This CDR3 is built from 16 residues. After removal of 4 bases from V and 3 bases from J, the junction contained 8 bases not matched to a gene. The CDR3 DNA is TGTGCCAGCAGTGTGGGGGGCGGGACAGGGGACTATGGCTACACCTTC. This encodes CASSVGGGTGDYGYTF.

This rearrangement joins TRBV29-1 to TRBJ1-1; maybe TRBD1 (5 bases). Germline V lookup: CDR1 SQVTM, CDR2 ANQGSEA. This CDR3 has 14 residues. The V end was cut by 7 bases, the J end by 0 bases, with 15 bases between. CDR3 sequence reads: CSGGTGNLNTEAFF. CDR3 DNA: TGCAGCGGAGGGACGGGAAATTTGAACACTGAAGCTTTCTTT. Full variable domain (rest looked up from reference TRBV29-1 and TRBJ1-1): SAVISQKPSRDICQRGTSLTIQCQVDSQVTMMFWYRQQPGQSLTLIATANQGSEATYESGFVIDKFPISRPNLTFSTLTVSNMSPEDSSIYLCSGGTGNLNTEAFFGQGTRLTVV.

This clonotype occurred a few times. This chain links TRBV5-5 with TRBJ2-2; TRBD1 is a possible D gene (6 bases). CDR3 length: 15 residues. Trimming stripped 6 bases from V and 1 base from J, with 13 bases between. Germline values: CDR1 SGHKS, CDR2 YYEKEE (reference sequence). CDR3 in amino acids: CASNSGTLNTGELFF. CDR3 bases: TGTGCCAGCAACTCAGGGACACTGAACACCGGGGAGCTGTTTTTT.

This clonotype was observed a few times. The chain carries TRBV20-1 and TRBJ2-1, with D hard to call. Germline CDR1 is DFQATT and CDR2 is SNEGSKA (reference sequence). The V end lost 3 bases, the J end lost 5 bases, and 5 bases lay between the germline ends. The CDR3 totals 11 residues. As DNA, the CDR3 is TGCAGTGCTAGTGGGAACAATGAGCAGTTCTTC. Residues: CSASGNNEQFF.

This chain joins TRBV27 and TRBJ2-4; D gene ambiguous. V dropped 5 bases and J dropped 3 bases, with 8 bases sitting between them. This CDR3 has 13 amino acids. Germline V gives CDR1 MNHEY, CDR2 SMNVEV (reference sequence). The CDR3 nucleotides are TGTGCCAGCAGTCTCTCGAACAAAAACATTCAGTACTTC. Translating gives CASSLSNKNIQYF.

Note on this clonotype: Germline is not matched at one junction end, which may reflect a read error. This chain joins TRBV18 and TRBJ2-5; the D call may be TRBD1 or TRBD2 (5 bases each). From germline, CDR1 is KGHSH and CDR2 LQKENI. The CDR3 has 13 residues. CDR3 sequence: CASSSGTEETRYF. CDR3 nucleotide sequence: TGTGCCAGCTCCTCCGGGACGGAAGAGACCCGGTACTTC.

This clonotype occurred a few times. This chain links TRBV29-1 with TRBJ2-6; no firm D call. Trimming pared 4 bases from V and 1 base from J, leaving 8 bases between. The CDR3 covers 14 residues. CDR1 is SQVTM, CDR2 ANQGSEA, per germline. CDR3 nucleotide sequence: TGCAGCGTTGGGCTGTCTTCTGGGGCCAACGTCCTGACTTTC. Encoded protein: CSVGLSSGANVLTF.

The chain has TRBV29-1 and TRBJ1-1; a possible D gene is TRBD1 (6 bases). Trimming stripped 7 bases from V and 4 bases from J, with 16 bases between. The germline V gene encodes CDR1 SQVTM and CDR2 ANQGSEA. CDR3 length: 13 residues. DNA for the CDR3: TGCAGCGCTCACAGGGATACAACCACTGAAGCTTTCTTT. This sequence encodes CSAHRDTTTEAFF.

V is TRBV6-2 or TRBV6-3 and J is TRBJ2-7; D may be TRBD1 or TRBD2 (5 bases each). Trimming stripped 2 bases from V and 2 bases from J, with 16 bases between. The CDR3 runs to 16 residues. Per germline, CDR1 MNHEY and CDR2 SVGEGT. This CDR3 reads CASSYTLGESTYEQYF. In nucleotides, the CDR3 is TGTGCCAGCAGTTACACCTTGGGGGAGAGCACCTACGAGCAGTACTTC.

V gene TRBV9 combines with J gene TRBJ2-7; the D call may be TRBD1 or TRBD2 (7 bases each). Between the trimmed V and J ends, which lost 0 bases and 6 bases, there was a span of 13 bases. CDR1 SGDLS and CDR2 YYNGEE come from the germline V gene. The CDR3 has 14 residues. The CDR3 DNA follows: TGTGCCAGCAGCGTAGGGGGAGGGACAGTCGAGCAGTACTTC. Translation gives CASSVGGGTVEQYF.

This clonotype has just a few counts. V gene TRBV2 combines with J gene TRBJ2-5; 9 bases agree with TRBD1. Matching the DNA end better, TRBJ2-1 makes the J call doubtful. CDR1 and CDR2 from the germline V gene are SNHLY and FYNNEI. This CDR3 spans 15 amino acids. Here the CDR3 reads CASTARDRAYNEQFF. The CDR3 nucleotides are TGTGCCAGTACGGCCCGGGACAGGGCCTACAATGAGCAGTTCTTC.

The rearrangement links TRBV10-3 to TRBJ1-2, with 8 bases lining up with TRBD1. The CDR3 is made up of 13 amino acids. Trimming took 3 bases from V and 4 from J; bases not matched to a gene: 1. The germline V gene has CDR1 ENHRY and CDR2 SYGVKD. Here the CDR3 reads CAISEDRGYGYTF. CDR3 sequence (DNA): TGTGCCATCAGTGAAGACAGGGGCTATGGCTACACCTTC.

The CDR3 here is CSVRSNIQYF. CDR3 DNA: TGCAGCGTTCGGTCGAACATTCAGTACTTC. The V gene is TRBV29-1, the J gene TRBJ2-4; D is uncertain. Germline V gene data show CDR1 as SQVTM and CDR2 as ANQGSEA. This CDR3 has 10 amino acids. V lost 5 bases, J lost 7 bases, and 6 bases lay in between. Together with reference TRBV29-1 and TRBJ2-4, the CDR3 gives the full variable domain: SAVISQKPSRDICQRGTSLTIQCQVDSQVTMMFWYRQQPGQSLTLIATANQGSEATYESGFVIDKFPISRPNLTFSTLTVSNMSPEDSSIYLCSVRSNIQYFGAGTRLSVL.

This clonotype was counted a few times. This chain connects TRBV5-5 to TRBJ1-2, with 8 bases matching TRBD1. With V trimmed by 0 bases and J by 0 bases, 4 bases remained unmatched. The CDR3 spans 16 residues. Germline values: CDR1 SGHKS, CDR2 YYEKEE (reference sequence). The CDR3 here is CASSLGGQGSNYGYTF. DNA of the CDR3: TGTGCCAGCAGCTTGGGTGGACAGGGTTCTAACTATGGCTACACCTTC.